The clone carrying this TCR beta chain was seen repeatedly, ten times or more. Its antigen is currently unknown. Germline V CDR1 and CDR2: SGHRS, YFSETQ. V lost 0 bases and J 1 base, leaving 10 bases between the germline ends. The CDR3 loop spans 15 amino acids. TCRdb fed the 5' RACE reads into MiXCR, producing one record per CDR3 protein. The sample lists approximately 130,000 distinct CDR3 sequences, roughly 3.1% occurring once. The sample is drawn from a study of neurological immune-mediated disorders. About the study: Of approximately 34 multiple sclerosis patients, some 30 were relapsing-remitting and 3 secondary progressive.

General study findings and limits: Repertoires from 18 of 34 multiple sclerosis patients grouped phylogenetically into a related-CDR3 cluster, suggesting a possible signature. Neither clinical nor MRI features showed any association with the multiple sclerosis repertoire cluster, and the authors stated that larger cohorts are needed.

The chain joins TRBV5-1 to TRBJ1-1; TRBD1 is a possible D gene (6 bases). This sequence was found in a woman aged 30 to 39 with multiple sclerosis. The specimen sequenced was PBMCs. CDR3 protein: CASSLERTENTEAFF. The CDR3 DNA reads as TGCGCCAGCAGCTTGGAACGGACAGAGAACACTGAAGCTTTCTTT.